This T cell receptor beta chain was found in a study of long-term antiretroviral therapy in people with HIV. About the study: Samples collected earliest predate the 2015 immediate-ART recommendation by about a decade.

The immunoSEQ assay was v3.0, run at survey level. The protocol was immunoSEQ multiplex PCR, while the TCRdb copy is restricted to in-frame clones and leaves out a portion. The table has 20,000 to 25,000 clones, over 75% seen once; the top ten hold 8% to 9.5%. Concerning this clone itself: Antigen: not known.

The CDR3 runs 13 residues. Germline V CDR1 and CDR2: LGHNA, YSLEER. The V and J ends lost 4 bases and 8 bases respectively, with 9 bases between them. Study observations and caveats: Blood, drawn from about 2004 to 2017, may reflect older ART regimens. Among HIV repertoires, CDR3 length ranges were narrower than those of controls. An increase in diversity followed ART, yet levels stayed below transplant donor controls.

This clonotype originated in a man younger than 35 with HIV. The chain couples TRBV4-3 to TRBJ1-6; possibly TRBD1 for D (5 bases). Source: unsorted PBMCs, taken 0.2 years before starting antiretroviral therapy. The CDR3 loop reads CASSLGGDSPLHF. As DNA, the CDR3 is TGCGCCAGCAGCCTGGGGGGGGATTCACCCCTCCACTTT.